This paragraph reports one T cell receptor beta chain. Per the study methods: Researchers report that nucleated cell counts were estimated from reference gene primer amplification. Produced via immunoSEQ multiplex PCR; TCRdb's table is partial and in-frame only. V and J calls and clone size are those listed in that table; D and trimming were worked out from the DNA. The sample gives 300,000 to 400,000 clones, approximately 89% of which show up once; 1.5% to 2% is in the top ten. This record belongs to a study of blood T cell repertoires in COVID-19. On the study more broadly: The cDNA or gDNA used as material had been derived from T cells, B-cell-depleted T cells, or PBMCs.

The Seattle patients joined while their infection was active and were tracked longitudinally afterward. This sequence was found in a young woman with COVID-19, enrolled during active disease. The sequenced sample was peripheral blood.

CDR3 in amino acids: CASSLVAGGNTEAFF. CDR3 nucleotides: TGTGCCAGCAGTTTGGTCGCGGGGGGGAACACTGAAGCTTTCTTT. The V call is TRBV27, the J call TRBJ1-1; D is perhaps TRBD1 (5 bases). Germline V gene sequence: CDR1 MNHEY, CDR2 SMNVEV (reference sequence). The CDR3 contains 15 residues. V lost 3 bases to trimming and J lost 1 base, with 12 bases between them.